Listed here are 5 T cell receptor beta chains from one sample, sequenced in a study of shared clonotypes between healthy human individuals. Assay used: immunoSEQ multiplex PCR; TCRdb lists only in-frame clones, some missing. The table shows 2 million to 2.5 million clones, with 85% to 95% occurring only once. The sequenced sample consisted of naive CD4+ T cells from PBMCs. Indicated subset: CD45RA+ positively selected. The receptors derive from a man aged 18 to 35 in good health. Some clones in this sample may be carry-over from other donors' samples.

V and J are TRBV9 and TRBJ1-3; D gene ambiguous. The CDR3 is 13 residues long. The germline gives CDR1 SGDLS, CDR2 YYNGEE. The V and J ends lost 7 bases and 2 bases respectively, with 10 bases between them. Here the CDR3 DNA reads TGTGCCAGCGGGAGGGAGGCTGGAAACACCATATATTTT. Its translation is CASGREAGNTIYF.

The chain joins TRBV7-9 to TRBJ2-5; 11 bases fit TRBD1. V shed 10 bases and J 5 bases; nucleotides not matched to a gene: 12. Germline CDR1 is SEHNR and CDR2 is FQNEAQ (reference sequence). The CDR3 contains 15 residues. Here the CDR3 DNA reads TGTGCCACCCAACCTCGGACAGGGGGCGGGGAGACCCAGTACTTC. Amino acid sequence: CATQPRTGGGETQYF.

The chain employs TRBV29-1 and TRBJ2-1; the D gene is possibly TRBD2 (5 bases). The CDR3 extends over 13 amino acids. The germline V gene has CDR1 SQVTM and CDR2 ANQGSEA. Trimming shortened V by 2 bases and J by 10 bases, and 15 bases separated the two germline ends. The CDR3 coding sequence is TGCAGCGTTGAACCGGGGTCAGCTGGCGAGCAGTTCTTC. Its translation: CSVEPGSAGEQFF.

This clone was counted a few times. The gene calls are TRBV30 and TRBJ1-1; D is unresolved. Trimming removed 2 bases at V and 7 bases at J, with 11 bases between. The CDR3 has 12 amino acids. Germline-derived CDR1 and CDR2 are GTSNPN and SVGIG (reference sequence). The CDR3 loop is CAWSKQAGEAFF. The CDR3 coding sequence is TGTGCCTGGAGTAAGCAGGCCGGTGAAGCTTTCTTT.

The chain combines TRBV2 with TRBJ1-5, with D uncertain. The CDR3 has 12 residues. V was shortened by 4 bases and J by 9 bases, with 10 bases between the two germline ends. Germline V gives CDR1 SNHLY, CDR2 FYNNEI. The CDR3 nucleotides read TGTGCCAGCAGTGCCTCAGCCCGGCCCCAGCATTTT. Protein product: CASSASARPQHF.